This T cell receptor (beta chain) was sequenced for a study of T cell changes during pregnancy in multiple sclerosis. The CDR3 loop spans 16 amino acids. The V end lost 1 base, the J end lost 3 bases, and 12 bases lay between the germline ends. Germline values: CDR1 MGHDK, CDR2 SYGVNS. Sequencing was performed with immunoSEQ multiplex PCR; in TCRdb, only in-frame clones are kept and a portion is missing. The sample carries about 48,000 clones, about 93% recorded once. The material sequenced was CD4+ T cells from peripheral blood mononuclear cells, taken in the first trimester of pregnancy. This clonotype was sampled from a female donor with multiple sclerosis, enrolled in a pregnancy study. J is TRBJ2-2 and V is TRBV25-1; tentative D call: TRBD1 (6 bases). In DNA, the CDR3 is TGTGCCAGCAGTGAATTACAGGGCGCGGACACCGGGGAGCTGTTTTTT. Encoded protein: CASSELQGADTGELFF.